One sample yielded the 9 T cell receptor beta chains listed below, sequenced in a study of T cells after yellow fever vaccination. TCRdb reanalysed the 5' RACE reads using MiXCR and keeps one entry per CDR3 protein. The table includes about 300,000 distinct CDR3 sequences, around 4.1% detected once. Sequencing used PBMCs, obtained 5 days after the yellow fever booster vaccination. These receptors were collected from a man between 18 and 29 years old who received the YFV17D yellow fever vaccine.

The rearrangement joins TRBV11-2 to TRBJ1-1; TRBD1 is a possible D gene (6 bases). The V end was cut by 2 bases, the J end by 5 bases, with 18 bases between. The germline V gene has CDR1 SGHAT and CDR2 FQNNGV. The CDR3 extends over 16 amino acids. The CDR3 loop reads CASSLRRGLEWTEAFF. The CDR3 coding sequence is TGTGCCAGCAGCTTACGCAGGGGCTTGGAGTGGACTGAAGCTTTCTTT.

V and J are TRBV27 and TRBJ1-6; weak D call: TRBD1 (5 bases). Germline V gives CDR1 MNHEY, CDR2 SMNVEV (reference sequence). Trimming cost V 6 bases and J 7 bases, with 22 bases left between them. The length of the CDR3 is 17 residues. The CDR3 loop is CASSLDWDDAGNSPLHF. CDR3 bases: TGTGCCAGCAGCCTCGATTGGGATGACGCAGGGAATTCACCCCTCCACTTT.

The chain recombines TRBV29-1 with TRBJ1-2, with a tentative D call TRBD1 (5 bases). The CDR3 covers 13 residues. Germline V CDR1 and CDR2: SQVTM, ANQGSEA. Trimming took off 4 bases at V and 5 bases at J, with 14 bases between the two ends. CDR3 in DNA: TGCAGCGTTGTCCAGGAGACAGCATATGGCTACACCTTC. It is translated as CSVVQETAYGYTF. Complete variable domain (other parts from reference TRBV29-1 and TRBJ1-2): SAVISQKPSRDICQRGTSLTIQCQVDSQVTMMFWYRQQPGQSLTLIATANQGSEATYESGFVIDKFPISRPNLTFSTLTVSNMSPEDSSIYLCSVVQETAYGYTFGSGTRLTVV.

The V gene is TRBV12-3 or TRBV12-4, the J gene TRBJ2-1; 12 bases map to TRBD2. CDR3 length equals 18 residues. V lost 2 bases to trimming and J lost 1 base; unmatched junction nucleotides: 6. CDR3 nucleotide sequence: TGTGCCAGCAGTTTAAGGCTAGCGGGGGGGCGGTCCTACAATGAGCAGTTCTTC. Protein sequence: CASSLRLAGGRSYNEQFF.

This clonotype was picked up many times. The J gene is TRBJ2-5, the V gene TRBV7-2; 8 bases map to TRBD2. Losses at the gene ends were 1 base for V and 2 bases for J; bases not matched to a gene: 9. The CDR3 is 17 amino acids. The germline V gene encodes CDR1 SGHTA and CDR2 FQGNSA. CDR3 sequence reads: CASSLVGRGGWQETQYF. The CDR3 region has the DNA TGTGCCAGCAGCTTAGTGGGACGGGGGGGCTGGCAAGAGACCCAGTACTTC.

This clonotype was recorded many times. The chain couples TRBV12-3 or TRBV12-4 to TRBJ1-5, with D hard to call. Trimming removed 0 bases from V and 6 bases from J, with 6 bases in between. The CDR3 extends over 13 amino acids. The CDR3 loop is CASSLALGQPQHF. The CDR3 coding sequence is TGTGCCAGCAGTTTAGCGCTGGGTCAGCCCCAGCATTTT.

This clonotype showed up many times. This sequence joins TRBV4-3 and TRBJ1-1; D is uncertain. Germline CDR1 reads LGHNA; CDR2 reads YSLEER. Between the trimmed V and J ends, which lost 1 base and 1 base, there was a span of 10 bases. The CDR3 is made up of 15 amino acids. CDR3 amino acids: CASSQVWDGNTEAFF. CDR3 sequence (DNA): TGCGCCAGCAGCCAAGTATGGGATGGGAACACTGAAGCTTTCTTT.

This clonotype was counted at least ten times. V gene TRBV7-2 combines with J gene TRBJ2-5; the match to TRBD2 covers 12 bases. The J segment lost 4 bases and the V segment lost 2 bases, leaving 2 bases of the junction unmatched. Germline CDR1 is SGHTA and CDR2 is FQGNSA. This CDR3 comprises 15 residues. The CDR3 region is CASSLTSGGLETQYF. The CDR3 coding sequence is TGTGCCAGCAGCTTAACTAGCGGGGGGTTAGAGACCCAGTACTTC.

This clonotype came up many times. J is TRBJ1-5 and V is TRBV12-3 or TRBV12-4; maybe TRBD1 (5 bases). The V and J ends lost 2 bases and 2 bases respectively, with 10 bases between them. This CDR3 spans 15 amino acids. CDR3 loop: CASSLSGSGNQPQHF. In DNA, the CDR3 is TGTGCCAGCAGTTTATCAGGGAGTGGCAATCAGCCCCAGCATTTT.